The rows below give T cell receptor beta chains drawn from one sample of a study of brain T cells in children with intractable seizures. TCRdb keeps only in-frame clones here, not all; method: immunoSEQ multiplex PCR. The data show about 340,000 clones, about 93% seen once. Sequencing used peripheral blood, obtained roughly 5 months after surgery. The origin of the receptors is a boy younger than two with tuberous sclerosis and intractable seizures. CDR3s include the opening cysteine and the closing phenylalanine or tryptophan. D genes are given only for firm matches. Clone size is not always given. Where it is, it says once, few, many or a class for expanded clones.

clone_size	j_call	cdr3_length	v_call	d_call	cdr3_aa	cdr3_nt
-	TRBJ2-3	15	TRBV2	-	CASRWSSSSTDTQYF	TGTGCCAGCAGGTGGTCGTCTTCTAGCACAGATACGCAGTATTTT
-	TRBJ2-7	14	TRBV5-4	TRBD1	CASSPGQGAYEQYF	TGTGCCAGCAGCCCGGGACAGGGGGCATACGAGCAGTACTTC
-	TRBJ2-2	15	TRBV7-3	-	CASSLGGQYTGELFF	TGTGCCAGCAGCTTAGGGGGCCAATACACCGGGGAGCTGTTTTTT
-	TRBJ2-5	19	TRBV5-1	-	CASSYPVSLRGRGQETQYF	TGCGCCAGCAGCTACCCGGTCTCGCTCAGGGGACGCGGCCAAGAGACCCAGTACTTC
-	TRBJ1-4	16	TRBV21-1	-	CASSYPSTAGSEKLFF	TGTGCCAGCAGCTACCCTTCGACGGCCGGGTCTGAAAAACTGTTTTTT
once	TRBJ1-2	12	TRBV12-3/TRBV12-4	-	CASSWEYYGYTF	TGTGCCAGCAGTTGGGAGTACTATGGCTACACCTTC
once	TRBJ2-4	16	TRBV3-1/TRBV3-2	-	CASSQADVPAKNIQYF	TGTGCCAGCAGCCAAGCGGACGTCCCGGCCAAAAACATTCAGTACTTC
-	TRBJ1-6	14	TRBV3-1/TRBV3-2	-	CASRPGQYNSPLHF	TGTGCCAGCAGACCCGGACAGTATAATTCACCCCTCCACTTT
-	TRBJ1-6	16	TRBV12-2	-	CASRREGRGSNSPLHF	TGTGCAAGTCGCCGAGAAGGCCGGGGCTCTAATTCACCCCTCCACTTT
-	TRBJ2-2	14	TRBV9	-	CASRRDPNTGELFF	TGTGCCAGCAGGAGGGATCCGAACACCGGGGAGCTGTTTTTT
-	TRBJ2-5	15	TRBV19	-	CASSIYHRPQETQYF	TGTGCCAGTAGTATATATCACAGGCCCCAAGAGACCCAGTACTTC
-	TRBJ2-3	13	TRBV7-8	-	CASSFRSADTQYF	TGTGCCAGCAGCTTTCGCAGTGCAGATACGCAGTATTTT
-	TRBJ1-5	13	TRBV19	-	CATAGPSNQPQHF	TGTGCCACCGCGGGACCTAGCAATCAGCCCCAGCATTTT
-	TRBJ2-1	13	TRBV5-4	-	CASSLSGPHEQFF	TGTGCCAGCAGCTTGTCCGGGCCCCATGAGCAGTTCTTC
-	TRBJ2-3	11	TRBV12-3/TRBV12-4	-	CASMNLGTQYF	TGTGCCAGCATGAATCTTGGTACGCAGTATTTT
-	TRBJ1-6	16	TRBV6-1	-	CASSERESSYNSPLHF	TGTGCCAGCAGTGAAAGAGAGAGCTCCTATAATTCACCCCTCCACTTT
-	TRBJ1-4	14	TRBV18	-	CASSPQGQNEKLFF	TGTGCCAGCTCACCGCAGGGGCAAAATGAAAAACTGTTTTTT
-	TRBJ2-2	14	TRBV18	TRBD2	CASRGLAKTGELFF	TGTGCCAGCCGGGGACTAGCCAAAACCGGGGAGCTGTTTTTT
-	TRBJ1-5	16	TRBV4-1	TRBD1	CASSRTGLESGQPQHF	TGCGCCAGCAGTCGGACAGGGTTAGAATCGGGGCAGCCCCAGCATTTT
-	TRBJ2-5	14	TRBV7-6	-	CASSLDGSWETQYF	TGTGCCAGCAGCTTAGATGGTAGCTGGGAGACCCAGTACTTC
-	TRBJ2-7	15	TRBV3-1/TRBV3-2	TRBD1	CASSPRDRAYYEQYF	TGTGCCAGCAGCCCAAGGGACAGGGCGTACTACGAGCAGTACTTC
once	TRBJ1-4	13	TRBV19	-	CASMTLGGEKLFF	TGTGCCAGTATGACGCTGGGGGGTGAAAAACTGTTTTTT
-	TRBJ1-1	13	TRBV11-1	-	CASSLLRVTEAFF	TGTGCCAGCAGCTTATTGAGGGTCACTGAAGCTTTCTTT
-	TRBJ1-1	14	TRBV2	-	CASSGLRGNTEAFF	TGTGCCAGCAGTGGGCTTAGAGGGAACACTGAAGCTTTCTTT
-	TRBJ1-6	16	TRBV18	-	CASSPVIASYNSPLHF	TGTGCCAGCTCACCGGTCATAGCGTCCTATAATTCACCCCTCCACTTT
-	TRBJ1-3	16	TRBV12-5	-	CASGLVLFGGVDTIYF	TGTGCTAGTGGTTTGGTACTGTTCGGGGGTGTGGACACCATATATTTT
-	TRBJ2-1	15	TRBV4-1	-	CASSQGRFSYNEQFF	TGCGCCAGCAGCCAGGGTCGGTTCTCCTACAATGAGCAGTTCTTC
-	TRBJ1-4	12	TRBV10-3	-	CATRTEDEKLFF	TGTGCCACCCGGACAGAGGATGAAAAACTGTTTTTT
-	TRBJ2-3	14	TRBV2	-	CASTLEGGTDTQYF	TGTGCCAGCACCCTCGAGGGTGGCACAGATACGCAGTATTTT
-	TRBJ1-6	17	TRBV18	TRBD1	CASSQKSGQGVGSPLHF	TGTGCCAGCTCACAAAAAAGCGGACAGGGTGTGGGTTCACCCCTCCACTTT
-	TRBJ1-3	18	TRBV15	-	CATSRVFDDRSSGNTIYF	TGTGCCACCAGCAGAGTGTTTGACGACAGAAGCTCTGGAAACACCATATATTTT
-	TRBJ2-5	11	TRBV19	-	CASSLGGPQYF	TGTGCCAGTAGTCTAGGAGGGCCCCAGTACTTC
-	TRBJ1-2	15	TRBV7-2	TRBD1	CASSRDGTGAYGYTF	TGTGCCAGCAGCCGCGATGGGACAGGGGCTTACGGCTACACCTTC
-	TRBJ1-4	15	TRBV30	-	CAWSMTGATNEKLFF	TGTGCCTGGAGTATGACGGGGGCAACTAATGAAAAACTGTTTTTT
-	TRBJ2-2	15	TRBV9	TRBD2	CASSPGGGITGELFF	TGTGCCAGCAGCCCCGGGGGGGGGATCACCGGGGAGCTGTTTTTT
-	TRBJ2-5	13	TRBV2	-	CASSESGAETQYF	TGTGCCAGCAGTGAATCAGGGGCAGAGACCCAGTACTTC
-	TRBJ2-1	12	TRBV5-6	-	CASSLKLSEQFF	TGTGCCAGCAGCTTAAAACTGTCTGAGCAGTTCTTC
-	TRBJ2-2	12	TRBV28	-	CASSANTGELFF	TGTGCCAGCAGTGCGAACACCGGGGAGCTGTTTTTT
-	TRBJ1-2	14	TRBV19	TRBD1	CATNSGSGQWGYTF	TGTGCCACCAACTCGGGGTCGGGACAGTGGGGCTACACCTTC
-	TRBJ1-1	14	TRBV19	-	CASSILGQNTEAFF	TGTGCCAGTAGTATCTTGGGACAGAACACTGAAGCTTTCTTT
once	TRBJ2-2	15	TRBV7-9	-	CASSFWTAPTGELFF	TGTGCCAGCAGCTTTTGGACAGCCCCCACCGGGGAGCTGTTTTTT
-	TRBJ1-5	13	TRBV9	TRBD1	CASSAGQGGPQHF	TGTGCCAGCAGCGCCGGACAGGGGGGGCCCCAGCATTTT
once	TRBJ1-1	16	TRBV11-2	-	CASSLPTGGDGTEAFF	TGTGCCAGCAGCTTACCCACCGGAGGGGACGGGACTGAAGCTTTCTTT
-	TRBJ2-1	15	TRBV4-2	TRBD2	CASSQETGGPNEQFF	TGTGCCAGCAGCCAAGAGACGGGAGGGCCCAATGAGCAGTTCTTC
-	TRBJ1-5	14	TRBV5-6	-	CASSPGLGNQPQHF	TGTGCCAGCAGCCCTGGTTTAGGCAATCAGCCCCAGCATTTT
-	TRBJ2-2	13	TRBV6-2/TRBV6-3	-	CASSSHWTGELFF	TGTGCCAGCAGTTCGCACTGGACCGGGGAGCTGTTTTTT
-	TRBJ1-4	19	TRBV7-6	TRBD1	CASSSHEGQSQPTNEKLFF	TGTGCCAGCAGCTCTCACGAGGGACAGAGCCAGCCAACTAATGAAAAACTGTTTTTT
large	TRBJ2-7	13	TRBV28	-	CASSSPGAHEQYF	TGTGCCAGCAGTTCGCCGGGGGCCCACGAGCAGTACTTC